Listed below are T cell receptor beta chains from one sample, sequenced in a study of blood T cell repertoires in COVID-19. Assay used: immunoSEQ multiplex PCR; TCRdb lists only in-frame clones, some missing. The data hold some 340,000 clones, with 80% to 90% observed a single time. Sequencing used peripheral blood. These receptors all stem from a man aged 25 to 40 with active or convalescent COVID-19. Each CDR3 is given with its conserved first and last residue. Fields, in order: D gene, clone size, J gene, V gene, CDR3 DNA, CDR3 protein. The D gene is left open where the match is weak. A row's size may be missing; if present it is once, few, many or a size class.

-	-	TRBJ1-1	TRBV11-2	TGTGCCAGCAGCTTAGCCTTGACGGGGAACACTGAAGCTTTCTTT	CASSLALTGNTEAFF
-	-	TRBJ1-1	TRBV29-1	TGCAGCGTTGAAGGATTTGCCGGCGGCACTGAAGCTTTCTTT	CSVEGFAGGTEAFF
TRBD1	-	TRBJ2-2	TRBV28	TGTGCCAGCCCAGGGGGCACCGGGGAGCTGTTTTTT	CASPGGTGELFF
-	-	TRBJ2-2	TRBV7-2	TGTGCCAGCAGCCTGGAGCGGCTGGGCACCGGGGAGCTGTTTTTT	CASSLERLGTGELFF
TRBD2	-	TRBJ2-1	TRBV19	TGTGCCAGTGCCCAACGAGCGGGAGATATCAATGAGCAGTTCTTC	CASAQRAGDINEQFF
-	few	TRBJ2-5	TRBV11-2	TGTGCCAGCAGCTTAGCGGGAGAGACCCAGTACTTC	CASSLAGETQYF
TRBD2	-	TRBJ2-7	TRBV5-1	TGCGCCAGCAGCTTGGAGGTAGCGGGGGCCCTAGAGCAGTACTTC	CASSLEVAGALEQYF
-	once	TRBJ2-7	TRBV9	TGTGCCAGCAGCGTAGGAGTGATACCGAGCTCCTACGAGCAGTACTTC	CASSVGVIPSSYEQYF
TRBD2	-	TRBJ2-2	TRBV11-3	TGTGCCAGCAGCTTAAGGAATTCAGTAGCGGGATTTACCGGGGAGCTGTTTTTT	CASSLRNSVAGFTGELFF
TRBD2	-	TRBJ2-7	TRBV4-1	TGCGCCAGCAGCCAAGAAGGAGCGGGGGTCTCCTACGAGCAGTACTTC	CASSQEGAGVSYEQYF
TRBD1	-	TRBJ1-1	TRBV10-3	TGTGCCAGTGGGACAGGGTCCGATGAAGCTTTCTTT	CASGTGSDEAFF
-	-	TRBJ2-2	TRBV5-1	TGCGCCAGCAGCTTGCTAGCGACAAACACCGGGGAGCTGTTTTTT	CASSLLATNTGELFF
TRBD2	-	TRBJ2-7	TRBV11-1	TGTGCCAGCAGCACACCGACTAGCGGGAGTGAGGAGCAGTACTTC	CASSTPTSGSEEQYF
TRBD1	-	TRBJ2-7	TRBV30	TGTGCCTGGAGGGGGGACAGGGTCGACGAGCAGTACTTC	CAWRGDRVDEQYF
-	-	TRBJ2-1	TRBV3-1/TRBV3-2	TGTGCCAGCACGGGACTGGGATACAATGAGCAGTTCTTC	CASTGLGYNEQFF
-	-	TRBJ1-1	TRBV6-5	TGTGCCAGCAGTTTACAGGGTCGGTCCTTGGGCACTGAAGCTTTCTTT	CASSLQGRSLGTEAFF
-	-	TRBJ2-2	TRBV24-1	TGTGCCACCAGTGATTTATACGGGACGAACACCGGGGAGCTGTTTTTT	CATSDLYGTNTGELFF
-	-	TRBJ1-1	TRBV5-1	TGCGCCAGCAGCACGCGGCGCCGGGACACGGGGACTGAAGCTTTCTTT	CASSTRRRDTGTEAFF
TRBD1	-	TRBJ2-5	TRBV27	TGTGCCAGCAGTTCCGGACAGGCCCGAGAGACCCAGTACTTC	CASSSGQARETQYF
-	once	TRBJ2-3	TRBV5-4	TGTGCCAGCAGCTTGGGGCTAGTATGGGATACGCAGTATTTT	CASSLGLVWDTQYF
TRBD2	few	TRBJ2-3	TRBV19	TGTGCCAGTAGGACCACTAGCGGGGGGGTTGATACGCAGTATTTT	CASRTTSGGVDTQYF
-	-	TRBJ1-5	TRBV28	TGTGCCAGCAGAGACCAGGTGACAGGCTCTAATCAGCCCCAGCATTTT	CASRDQVTGSNQPQHF
TRBD2	once	TRBJ2-1	TRBV6-2/TRBV6-3	TGTGCCAGCAGCGGCGGGGGTAACAATGAGCAGTTCTTC	CASSGGGNNEQFF
-	-	TRBJ2-7	TRBV5-4	TGTGCCAGCAGCTTTAATACAGACACCTACGAGCAGTACTTC	CASSFNTDTYEQYF
TRBD1	-	TRBJ2-2	TRBV5-4	TGTGCCAGCAGCTCGGACAGGGGGCGCCTCGCGAACACCGGGGAGCTGTTTTTT	CASSSDRGRLANTGELFF
TRBD2	-	TRBJ2-3	TRBV7-3	TGTGCCAGCAGCCCAAACGTAGCGGGAGGCACAGATACGCAGTATTTT	CASSPNVAGGTDTQYF
-	few	TRBJ1-2	TRBV5-6	TGTGCCAGCAGCCCCAGCCCTATTGAGGGATATGGCTACACCTTC	CASSPSPIEGYGYTF
-	-	TRBJ2-7	TRBV6-5	TGTGCCAGTGCCGTGGCTAGCTCCTACGAGCAGTACTTC	CASAVASSYEQYF
TRBD2	-	TRBJ2-1	TRBV6-2/TRBV6-3	TGTGCCAGCAGTGGCGGGGGGAGTAAGGTTGAGCAGTTCTTC	CASSGGGSKVEQFF
-	-	TRBJ2-6	TRBV27	TGTGCCAGCAGTTTGTTGGGGCCTGGGGCCAACGTCCTGACTTTC	CASSLLGPGANVLTF
-	-	TRBJ2-1	TRBV7-2	TGTGCCAGCAGCCCCACAACGGGGGTGCTCGGGAATGAGCAGTTCTTC	CASSPTTGVLGNEQFF
-	-	TRBJ2-5	TRBV4-2	TGTGCCAGCAGCCAATACGGTAGTCGAGAGACCCAGTACTTC	CASSQYGSRETQYF
-	-	TRBJ2-3	TRBV6-5	TGTGCCAGCAGTTCTATGGTTACGCAGTATTTT	CASSSMVTQYF
-	-	TRBJ1-4	TRBV30	TGTGCCTGGAGTTCCAACTTACGGGAAAAACTGTTTTTT	CAWSSNLREKLFF
TRBD1	once	TRBJ1-5	TRBV6-1	TGTGCCAGCAGTGAAAAAGGTGCAGGGGGCAAGATTATCAATCAGCCCCAGCATTTT	CASSEKGAGGKIINQPQHF
TRBD1	-	TRBJ2-2	TRBV5-1	TGCGCCAGCAGCTGGGACAGCCCGAACACCGGGGAGCTGTTTTTT	CASSWDSPNTGELFF
-	once	TRBJ2-7	TRBV11-2	TGTGCCAGCAGAAGAGGGGGCGAGCAGTACTTC	CASRRGGEQYF
TRBD1	once	TRBJ2-1	TRBV29-1	TGCAGCGCCAATCGACAGGGGGCCTCCAATGAGCAGTTCTTC	CSANRQGASNEQFF
-	-	TRBJ2-7	TRBV27	TGTGCCAGCCGGGATAGCCCATCATCCTACGAGCAGTACTTC	CASRDSPSSYEQYF
TRBD2	-	TRBJ2-2	TRBV25-1	TGTGCCAGCAGTGAATCCCTGGGACTAGCGGGGGGTACCGGGGAGCTGTTTTTT	CASSESLGLAGGTGELFF
-	-	TRBJ2-5	TRBV7-2	TGTGCCAGCAGGGACATCGGGACTCAAGAGACCCAGTACTTC	CASRDIGTQETQYF
-	-	TRBJ1-2	TRBV5-1	TGCGCCAGCAGCCAGGCCTATTGGGACTATGGCTACACCTTC	CASSQAYWDYGYTF
-	-	TRBJ2-3	TRBV6-5	TGTGCCAGCAGTTACGCTGAGAGCACAGATACGCAGTATTTT	CASSYAESTDTQYF
-	few	TRBJ1-5	TRBV27	TGTGCCAGCAGTTTAGCGGGCAATCAGCCCCAGCATTTT	CASSLAGNQPQHF